This T cell receptor (beta chain) stems from a study of blood T cell repertoires in COVID-19. Sequencing was performed with immunoSEQ multiplex PCR; in TCRdb, only in-frame clones are kept and a portion is missing. The table records about 190,000 clones, about nine tenths of them present only once. V lost 3 bases and J lost 3; bases outside the gene matches: 8. The germline gives CDR1 SGHNT, CDR2 YYREEE (reference sequence). This CDR3 spans 15 amino acids. The chain links TRBV5-4 to TRBJ1-2; the match to TRBD1 covers 7 bases. Material: peripheral blood. This TCR came from a man aged 35-49 years with acute or convalescent COVID-19. The CDR3 spells CASSSGGTVYYGYTF. In DNA, the CDR3 is TGTGCCAGCAGCTCAGGCGGGACAGTATACTATGGCTACACCTTC.